This entry concerns a single TCR beta chain. The antigen is unknown. Sequencing in the ViraFEST assay came after antigen-specific CD4+ T cells had been expanded with viral peptide pools, which were used to stimulate PBMC. It was after approximately 11 days of culture that CD4+ T cells were isolated. Vaccinees lacked prior SARS-CoV-2 infection and tested negative for nucleocapsid antibodies. IL-2 at about 10 IU/ml and peptides at about 10 ug/ml were added to cultured PBMC, approximately 2.2 million per well. This entry belongs to a study of vaccination effects on CD4 cells after COVID-19. Study-wide results and caveats: Pronounced clonal contraction occurred in clones induced by infection and by vaccine late after vaccination.

Profiling relied on immunoSEQ multiplex PCR, and the TCRdb table lists in-frame clones only, not all of them. Among fewer than 30,000 clones listed, more than 70% were seen once. This clonotype was obtained from a human donor who received a COVID-19 vaccine. Sequencing was performed on CD4+ T cells from PBMCs cultured with SARS-CoV-2 spike peptides, taken before COVID-19 vaccination.

The CDR3, as DNA: TGTGCCAGCAGTGAAGCGAGTCAGGGATATGGCTACACCTTC. It yields the protein CASSEASQGYGYTF. J is TRBJ1-2 and V is TRBV6-1; possible D gene TRBD1, 5 bases. The CDR3 spans 14 residues. Germline V gene sequence: CDR1 MNHNS, CDR2 SASEGT. Trimming pared 0 bases from V and 5 bases from J, leaving 10 bases between.